Shown below are 9 T cell receptor beta chains from a single sample sequenced in a study of cytomegalovirus exposure and HLA in healthy donors (dated by TCRdb to about 2017). Receptor amplification or capture employed the immunoSEQ multiplex PCR assay. For the multiplex PCR, a mixture combining 60 forward primers for TCR Vbeta segments and 13 reverse primers for TCR Jbeta segments was used. TCRdb took over this immuneACCESS table, retaining in-frame rearrangements with V and J assigned. Such tables are incomplete; in checked studies, under half of the missing clones stem from an unresolved V gene, and the remainder is unexplained. Here the sample has roughly 82,000 clones; around 70% occur a single time. The ten largest clones represent around 10% of the sample. The sample taken for sequencing was PBMCs. The receptors derive from a woman aged 40 to 55 in good health and CMV-seropositive.

The rearrangement links TRBV30 to TRBJ2-5, with 7 bases aligning to TRBD2. The CDR3 loop spans 13 amino acids. Losses at the gene ends were 4 bases for V and 4 bases for J; bases not matched to a gene: 6. The V gene's germline CDR1 is GTSNPN and CDR2 SVGIG (reference sequence). CDR3: CAWTFTGGETQYF. The CDR3 DNA reads as TGTGCCTGGACTTTTACGGGGGGAGAGACCCAGTACTTC.

This chain joins TRBV2 and TRBJ2-2; TRBD2 might be the D (6 bases). The CDR3 covers 14 residues. V dropped 6 bases and J dropped 4 bases, with 12 bases sitting between them. Germline CDR1 SNHLY, CDR2 FYNNEI. Here the CDR3 reads CASSRLGSTGELFF. The CDR3 DNA reads TGTGCCAGCAGCAGACTAGGATCCACCGGGGAGCTGTTTTTT.

This clone was seen more than once but under ten times. V gene TRBV2 combines with J gene TRBJ2-2; D is unclear. Germline values: CDR1 SNHLY, CDR2 FYNNEI. This CDR3 region has 14 residues. The ends were cut back, 2 bases at V and 6 bases at J, with 10 bases in the middle. CDR3 nucleotide sequence: TGTGCCAGCAGTGAACTTGTAACTTCCGGGGAGCTGTTTTTT. This translates into CASSELVTSGELFF.

V and J are TRBV7-7 and TRBJ2-2; 10 bases map to TRBD2. From germline, CDR1 is SSHAT and CDR2 FNYEAQ (reference sequence). The V and J ends lost 5 bases and 0 bases, in that order; junction bases with no gene match: 3. The CDR3 is 16 amino acids. CDR3 protein: CASSPGLAANTGELFF. In nucleotides, the CDR3 is TGTGCCAGCAGCCCAGGACTAGCGGCGAACACCGGGGAGCTGTTTTTT.

The V gene is TRBV19, the J gene TRBJ2-7; D might be TRBD2 (6 bases). The CDR3 contains 15 residues. Germline CDR1 is LNHDA and CDR2 is SQIVND (reference sequence). V was clipped by 0 bases and J by 3 bases, with 12 bases between them. The CDR3 bases are TGTGCCAGTAGTATAGATCTGGGACTCCGCTACGAGCAGTACTTC. It specifies CASSIDLGLRYEQYF.

This clone is a singleton in its sample. The V and J genes are TRBV30 and TRBJ1-5; D gene uncertain. V was shortened by 0 bases and J by 6 bases, with 18 bases between the two germline ends. The CDR3 is 16 residues long. Germline CDR1 is GTSNPN and CDR2 is SVGIG (reference sequence). CDR3 sequence (DNA): TGTGCCTGGAGTGTAGAGGGCGGGAGTTGGGGTCAGCCCCAGCATTTT. Residues: CAWSVEGGSWGQPQHF.

This chain joins TRBV30 and TRBJ1-5, with 10 nucleotides matching TRBD1. Trimming at V came to 5 bases and at J to 2 bases, leaving 0 bases not matched to a gene. The CDR3 runs 13 residues. The V gene's germline CDR1 is GTSNPN and CDR2 SVGIG (reference sequence). The DNA for the CDR3 is TGTGCCTGGGGGACAGGGGGCAATCAGCCCCAGCATTTT. Amino acids: CAWGTGGNQPQHF.

V gene TRBV4-3 combines with J gene TRBJ2-3, with D perhaps matching TRBD1 (6 bases). Trimming left V 3 bases short and J 6 bases short, with 16 bases between. The CDR3 extends over 15 amino acids. Germline CDR1 reads LGHNA; CDR2 reads YSLEER. The CDR3, as DNA: TGCGCCAGCAGCCAGGATTACAGGGTCGGGGATACGCAGTATTTT. This encodes CASSQDYRVGDTQYF.

J is TRBJ2-7 and V is TRBV9, with 10 bases fitting TRBD1. CDR1 SGDLS and CDR2 YYNGEE come from the germline V gene. The CDR3 totals 15 residues. V lost 0 bases to trimming and J lost 3 bases; unmatched junction nucleotides: 3. The CDR3 loop reads CASSVGGQGDYEQYF. CDR3 in DNA: TGTGCCAGCAGCGTAGGAGGACAGGGGGACTACGAGCAGTACTTC.